These T cell receptor beta chains were read from a single sample in a study of T-cell reconstitution after alpha-beta-depleted transplantation in children. TCRdb re-called the PCR reads with MiXCR, one entry per CDR3 protein. The sample lists about 200,000 distinct CDR3 sequences, 6.3% occurring once. The source material was PBMCs, sampled before TCRalphabeta/CD19-depleted stem cell transplant. The receptors here all came from a girl in the first two years of life with combined immunodeficiency, due to receive a stem cell transplant. CDR3s include the opening cysteine and the closing phenylalanine or tryptophan. Fields, in order: D gene, J gene, V gene, CDR3 length, CDR3 protein. A D gene is named only where the DNA matches it firmly.

>NA|TRBJ1-3|TRBV20-1|14
CSARAWGTGNTIYF
>TRBD1|TRBJ2-5|TRBV7-6|15
CASSLLGQGGETQYF
>NA|TRBJ1-1|TRBV12-3/TRBV12-4|14
CASRGFGLVTEAFF
>NA|TRBJ1-1|TRBV29-1|10
CSGLYTEAFF
>NA|TRBJ1-2|TRBV12-3/TRBV12-4|13
CASSLGQPNGYTF
>NA|TRBJ1-2|TRBV7-9|14
CASTSRGGNYGYTF
>TRBD1|TRBJ1-5|TRBV20-1|19
CSATSRTGQGDGTNQPQHF
>NA|TRBJ2-7|TRBV20-1|15
CSASPGESTFYEQYF
>NA|TRBJ2-1|TRBV28|15
CASSLGAGHYNEQFF
>NA|TRBJ2-2|TRBV7-6|17
CASSSAPTQSRTGELFF
>TRBD2|TRBJ2-7|TRBV7-2|15
CASSSGSGTNYEQYF
>NA|TRBJ2-3|TRBV4-3|17
CASSQGVPGSRTDTQYF
>TRBD2|TRBJ2-1|TRBV11-1|15
CASSSQRGDYNEQFF
>TRBD2|TRBJ2-7|TRBV13|13
CASSLGLAGEQYF
>TRBD2|TRBJ2-3|TRBV5-1|16
CASSLAGTIDPNTQYF
>TRBD2|TRBJ2-1|TRBV28|16
CASVTFTSEPHNEQFF
>NA|TRBJ2-1|TRBV4-1|13
CASSRAGVNEQFF
>TRBD2|TRBJ2-1|TRBV11-1|20
CASSLPASGEFFSSYNEQFF
>NA|TRBJ2-3|TRBV20-1|12
CSAKGGTDTQYF
>NA|TRBJ2-3|TRBV14|12
CASSFSADTQYF
>NA|TRBJ2-1|TRBV2|13
CASSEAPYNEQFF
>NA|TRBJ2-7|TRBV28|12
CASSFRFYEQYF
>TRBD2|TRBJ2-7|TRBV7-2|15
CASSLMTSGNYEQYF
>NA|TRBJ1-2|TRBV29-1|14
CSGETRGANYGYTF
>TRBD2|TRBJ2-7|TRBV14|12
CASSQIPGDYYF
>NA|TRBJ2-5|TRBV7-9|15
CASSFPSDPQETQYF
>NA|TRBJ2-1|TRBV20-1|13
CSAKRESYNEQFF
>NA|TRBJ2-5|TRBV20-1|15
CSARVTGTLQETQYF
>NA|TRBJ1-1|TRBV3-1|16
CASSQIPVTAPAEAFF
>TRBD1|TRBJ2-7|TRBV20-1|14
CSAWDRVISYEQYF
>TRBD2|TRBJ2-3|TRBV4-3|17
CASSRNHLAGFTDTQYF
>TRBD1|TRBJ2-7|TRBV7-3|15
CASSLTLTGFHEQYF
>NA|TRBJ2-7|TRBV12-3/TRBV12-4|13
CASSNPLVYEQYF
>TRBD2|TRBJ2-1|TRBV7-2|17
CASSLWGLAGGRGEQFF
>NA|TRBJ2-2|TRBV29-1|15
CSVEMGGLNTGELFF
>TRBD1|TRBJ1-4|TRBV7-9|15
CASSVYRGLREKLFF
>NA|TRBJ2-5|TRBV28|17
CASSLVGAMGRRETQYF
>TRBD2|TRBJ2-1|TRBV7-2|14
CASSLIAGTNEQFF
>TRBD2|TRBJ2-3|TRBV29-1|15
CSVETAGALADTQYF
>NA|TRBJ1-2|TRBV24-1|13
CATSARDRYGYTF
>NA|TRBJ2-7|TRBV5-5|17
CASSSLLQPDGTYEQYF
>NA|TRBJ2-7|TRBV5-1|14
CASSLDRANYEQYF
>NA|TRBJ2-1|TRBV6-2/TRBV6-3|17
CASSYSINSRGNNEQFF
>TRBD2|TRBJ2-7|TRBV19|17
CASSPLGLAGPPYEQYF
>NA|TRBJ1-1|TRBV29-1|15
CSLNPRDLLNTEAFF
>TRBD2|TRBJ2-7|TRBV20-1|15
CSAMTSGRSRYEQYF
>TRBD2|TRBJ2-1|TRBV28|13
CASRGTSGSREFF
>TRBD2|TRBJ2-3|TRBV7-2|17
CASSVPPWAGGGDTQYF
>NA|TRBJ1-5|TRBV28|15
CASSATGHSNQPQHF
>NA|TRBJ1-5|TRBV7-8|14
CASSSGLPAWPQHF
>TRBD1|TRBJ2-1|TRBV29-1|14
CSVGGQGLYNEQFF
>TRBD1|TRBJ1-2|TRBV29-1|16
CSVEGTGERILHGYTF
>NA|TRBJ2-7|TRBV7-9|14
CACYTGRPPYEQYF
>TRBD1|TRBJ2-3|TRBV28|15
CASSPHPRGHGTQYF